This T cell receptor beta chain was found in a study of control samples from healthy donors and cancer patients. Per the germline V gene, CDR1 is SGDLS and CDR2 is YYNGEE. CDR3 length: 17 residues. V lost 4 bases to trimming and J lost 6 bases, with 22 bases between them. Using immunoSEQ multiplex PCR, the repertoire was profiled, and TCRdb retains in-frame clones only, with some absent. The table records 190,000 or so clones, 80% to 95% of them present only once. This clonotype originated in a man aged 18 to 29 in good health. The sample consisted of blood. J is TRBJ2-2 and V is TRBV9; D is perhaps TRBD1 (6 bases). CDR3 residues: CASSLSRGRGDAGELFF. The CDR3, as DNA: TGTGCCAGCAGCCTTAGTCGGGGCAGGGGAGACGCCGGGGAGCTGTTTTTT.